The 9 T cell receptor beta chains below all came from one sample that was sequenced in a study of T cells after yellow fever vaccination. TCRdb called the 5' RACE reads again in MiXCR, with one record for every CDR3 protein. The table lists hundreds of thousands of distinct CDR3 sequences, about a fifth of them singletons, with around 16% in the top ten. Sequenced material: PBMCs, taken roughly 23 days after the first yellow fever vaccination. The receptors were gathered from a man younger than 35 who received the YFV17D yellow fever vaccine.

This clonotype has more than one count but fewer than ten. The gene calls are TRBV3-1 and TRBJ1-6, with D perhaps matching TRBD1 (6 bases). CDR1 is LGHDT, CDR2 YNNKEL, per germline (reference sequence). Trimming pared 5 bases from V and 8 bases from J, leaving 13 bases between. The CDR3 consists of 14 residues. CDR3 sequence: CASSDTGRDSPLHF. The DNA for the CDR3 is TGTGCCAGCAGCGATACAGGGAGGGATTCACCCCTCCACTTT. The variable domain in full, with the rest retrieved from reference TRBV3-1 and TRBJ1-6, is DTAVSQTPKYLVTQMGNDKSIKCEQNLGHDTMYWYKQDSKKFLKIMFSYNNKELIINETVPNRFSPKSPDKAHLNLHINSLELGDSAVYFCASSDTGRDSPLHFGNGTRLTVT.

In its sample, this clonotype was seen a few times. The rearrangement links TRBV20-1 to TRBJ1-2, with D hard to call. CDR1 and CDR2 (germline): DFQATT, SNEGSKA (reference sequence). Between the trimmed V and J ends, which lost 1 base and 4 bases, there was a span of 16 bases. The CDR3 runs to 15 residues. The CDR3 sequence: CSARARPGNLYGYTF. The CDR3 DNA reads TGCAGTGCTAGAGCCAGACCGGGAAACCTCTATGGCTACACCTTC.

This clonotype has just a few counts. This chain joins TRBV20-1 and TRBJ1-5, with TRBD1 matching over 8 bases. Per germline, CDR1 DFQATT and CDR2 SNEGSKA (reference sequence). This CDR3 comprises 13 residues. J gave up 7 bases and V 3 bases, and 5 bases lay outside the gene matches. In nucleotides, the CDR3 is TGCAGTGCTAGGGACAGGGAAGGGCAGCCCCAGCATTTT. This gives the protein CSARDREGQPQHF.

A few counts support this clonotype. The chain combines TRBV5-6 with TRBJ2-3; TRBD2 aligns across 8 bases. With 4 bases clipped from V and 2 bases from J, the junction kept 9 bases outside the gene matches. Germline CDR1 and CDR2: SGHDT and YYEEEE. This CDR3 has 16 residues. The CDR3 DNA sequence: TGTGCCAGCAGCCGCCGGCTAGCGGGCTCCACAGATACGCAGTATTTT. It translates to CASSRRLAGSTDTQYF.

This clonotype showed up just a few times. The V gene is TRBV6-5, the J gene TRBJ1-1, with D tentatively TRBD1 (5 bases). The V end lost 2 bases, the J end lost 4 bases, and 11 bases lay between the germline ends. The CDR3 runs 14 residues. CDR1 is MNHEY and CDR2 is SVGAGI in the germline V gene. The CDR3 DNA reads as TGTGCCAGCAGTTACGAGGGGCAGATCACTGAAGCTTTCTTT. This gives the protein CASSYEGQITEAFF.

The CDR3 protein is CASSQDGGIGNTIYF. CDR3 DNA sequence: TGCGCCAGCAGCCAAGATGGAGGGATCGGAAACACCATATATTTT. The V gene is TRBV4-3, the J gene TRBJ1-3; D ambiguous. The CDR3 has 15 residues. CDR1 and CDR2 from the germline V gene are LGHNA and YSLEER. Trimming removed 0 bases from V and 4 bases from J, with 10 bases in between.

The rearrangement joins TRBV6-2 or TRBV6-3 to TRBJ2-3; D gene ambiguous. Per the germline V gene, CDR1 is MNHEY and CDR2 is SVGEGT. The ends were cut back, 5 bases at V and 7 bases at J, with 7 bases in the middle. The CDR3 is 11 amino acids. CDR3 nucleotides: TGTGCCAGCAGTGTTTCGAATACGCAGTATTTT. Its translation: CASSVSNTQYF.

This chain joins TRBV7-2 and TRBJ2-5; possibly TRBD1 or TRBD2 for D (5 bases each). V was pared by 0 bases and J by 0 bases, with 8 bases between. This CDR3 has 15 amino acids. Germline lookup yields CDR1 SGHTA and CDR2 FQGNSA. In DNA form, the CDR3 reads TGTGCCAGCAGCTTAGCGGGGGTAAACCAAGAGACCCAGTACTTC. Its protein is CASSLAGVNQETQYF.

The rearrangement links TRBV20-1 to TRBJ2-2; TRBD1 matches 8 bases. V lost 3 bases, J lost 4 bases, and 10 bases stayed unmatched. This CDR3 has 16 amino acids. CDR1 is DFQATT and CDR2 is SNEGSKA in the germline V gene (reference sequence). CDR3 nucleotides: TGCAGTGCTAGGCCGTTCTCAGGGGGCGGCACCGGGGAGCTGTTTTTT. This encodes CSARPFSGGGTGELFF.